This T cell receptor beta chain was sequenced during a study of prognosis after radiotherapy for stage I lung cancer. In its sample, this clonotype was seen a few times. The CDR3 length is 14 residues. Looked up from germline, CDR1 is MNHNS and CDR2 is SASEGT. The V segment lost 3 bases and the J segment 8 bases; nucleotides outside the gene matches: 7. The authors amplified TCR beta CDR3 from genomic DNA using two-round multiplex PCR. During first-round PCR, primers specific to each TRBV and TRBJ gene were used. Universal primers primed the second round of PCR. TCRdb re-derived calls from the multiplex PCR reads in MiXCR, one entry per CDR3 protein. The profile shows about 26,000 distinct CDR3 sequences, 30% of them singletons.

The clonotype was recovered from a donor aged 50 or older with non-small cell lung cancer. Sequencing used PBMCs, obtained before or after stereotactic body radiation therapy (not recorded which). The rearrangement joins TRBV6-1 to TRBJ1-2, with TRBD1 matching 9 bases. The CDR3 spells CASSDWGDRVGYTF. CDR3 nucleotides: TGTGCCAGCAGTGACTGGGGGGACAGGGTGGGCTACACCTTC.